The 2 T cell receptor beta chains below come from one sample, sequenced in a study of shared clonotypes between healthy human individuals (dated by TCRdb to the early 2020s). Library construction relied on the immunoSEQ multiplex PCR assay. In its TCRdb copy, this immuneACCESS table keeps in-frame sequences only and misses some clones. Where compared with another copy, unresolved V genes explain less than half of these, and the others have no known cause. Here the sample has around 690,000 clones; less than 95% occur a single time. Of the sample, 30% to 40% is held by the ten largest clones. Sequenced sample: memory CD8+ T cells from PBMCs. The cell subset or site label, read with the paper, signifies: CD45RO+ cells pooled with CCR7-negative TemRA cells. The receptors originated from a man between 18 and 29 years old in good health. Some clones in this sample may be carry-over from other donors' samples.

This chain links TRBV28 with TRBJ1-5, with 8 bases identical to TRBD1. Germline CDR1 reads MDHEN; CDR2 reads SYDVKM. The CDR3 is 17 residues long. The V segment lost 1 base and the J segment 0 bases; nucleotides outside the gene matches: 5. CDR3 in DNA: TGTGCCAGCAGTTTATATGGGACAGGTGATAGCAATCAGCCCCAGCATTTT. Protein sequence: CASSLYGTGDSNQPQHF.

This clone was seen repeatedly, ten times or more. The chain is built from TRBV28 and TRBJ1-5, with no clear D. CDR1 and CDR2 from the germline V gene are MDHEN and SYDVKM. The CDR3 contains 14 residues. The V end was cut by 2 bases, the J end by 4 bases, with 9 bases between. CDR3: CASSLMQDNQPQHF. CDR3 DNA sequence: TGTGCCAGCAGTTTAATGCAAGATAATCAGCCCCAGCATTTT.